This T cell receptor (beta chain) derives from a study of T cell responses to AZD1222 COVID-19 vaccine. Study-wide results and limits: There were mostly white British donors and more females than males, and clonal diversity was possibly underestimated. Spike-specific TCR breadth and depth both grew after two AZD1222 doses. Regions 160-218 and 743-854 dominated among vaccine-associated CD4 TCRs spanning spike. The study identified only five or six AZD1222 recipients as seropositive at baseline.

Germline V gene lookup returns CDR1 SGHRS and CDR2 YFSETQ. V shed 4 bases, J shed 8 bases, and the junction held 6 bases outside the gene matches. The CDR3 covers 14 residues. Sequencing used immunoSEQ multiplex PCR; TCRdb keeps in-frame clones, though not all of them. The sample has more than 140,000 clones, approximately 90% seen once. Comments on this clone: No antigen is known for it.

The clonotype was recovered from an adult in good health. The source material was peripheral blood, sampled on day 0 of AZD1222 vaccination. The J gene is TRBJ2-3, the V gene TRBV5-1; TRBD1 matches at 11 bases. CDR3 sequence: CASSRPGTGGTQYF. CDR3 sequence (DNA): TGCGCCAGCAGCCGTCCCGGGACAGGGGGTACGCAGTATTTT. Full variable domain (rest looked up from reference TRBV5-1 and TRBJ2-3): KAGVTQTPRYLIKTRGQQVTLSCSPISGHRSVSWYQQTPGQGLQFLFEYFSETQRNKGNFPGRFSGRQFSNSRSEMNVSTLELGDSALYLCASSRPGTGGTQYFGPGTRLTVL.